This passage covers 2 T cell receptor beta chains from one sample sequenced in a study of glioma-infiltrating T cells after dendritic cell vaccination. Data came from immunoSEQ multiplex PCR; TCRdb stores just in-frame clones and leaves some out. The sample contains 70,000 to 100,000 clones, around 83% of which appear only once. Time point described: after dendritic cell vaccination, including at tumor progression/relapse. The sequences come from blood, collected after dendritic cell vaccination. The receptors here all came from a human donor with glioblastoma.

This sequence joins TRBV30 and TRBJ1-2, with 9 bases identical to TRBD1. Germline trimming cut 8 bases from V and 4 bases from J; bases unmatched to any gene: 8. Germline lookup yields CDR1 GTSNPN and CDR2 SVGIG (reference sequence). This CDR3 comprises 13 residues. CDR3 residues: CAVRTGEGYGYTF. The CDR3, as DNA: TGTGCCGTCCGGACAGGGGAGGGCTATGGCTACACCTTC. Supplemented by reference TRBV30 and TRBJ1-2, the full variable domain reads SQTIHQWPATLVQPVGSPLSLECTVEGTSNPNLYWYRQAAGRGLQLLFYSVGIGQISSEVPQNLSASRPQDRQFILSSKKLLLSDSGFYLCAVRTGEGYGYTFGSGTRLTVV.

V usage is TRBV9 and J usage is TRBJ1-2, with D maybe TRBD1 (5 bases). The CDR3 covers 17 residues. The V gene lost 3 bases and the J gene lost 4 bases, with 22 bases spanning the gap. Germline V CDR1 and CDR2: SGDLS, YYNGEE. CDR3: CASSGLLRDVNPYGYTF. Written as DNA, the CDR3 is TGTGCCAGCAGCGGGCTGTTGCGGGACGTTAATCCCTATGGCTACACCTTC.